These 24 T cell receptor beta chains were all obtained from the same sample, sequenced in a study of control samples from healthy donors and cancer patients (dated by TCRdb to the early 2020s). Library prep was done by the immunoSEQ multiplex PCR assay. Entries here come from immuneACCESS through TCRdb and include only in-frame sequences with V and J called. Some clones fail to appear in such tables; in the studies checked, an unresolved V gene covers under half of the shortfall, and the cause of the remainder is unknown. For this sample the table gives approximately 70,000 clones, of which roughly nine tenths were detected only once. The ten largest clones capture around 5.1% of the sample. Sequencing was done on a sample of PBMCs. The receptors were gathered from a man in his sixties with colorectal cancer.

J is TRBJ1-2 and V is TRBV3-1 (or the pseudogene TRBV3-2), with a tentative D call TRBD1 (6 bases). The CDR3 totals 13 residues. The germline CDR1 and CDR2 sequences are LGHDT and YNNKEL (reference sequence). The V and J ends lost 5 bases and 8 bases respectively, with 15 bases between them. Here the CDR3 DNA reads TGTGCCAGCAGCGGGGGGGGCCCGGAGGGCTACACCTTC. Translating gives CASSGGGPEGYTF.

V is TRBV7-3 and J is TRBJ2-3; TRBD2 agrees at 7 bases. The V segment lost 0 bases and the J segment 8 bases; nucleotides outside the gene matches: 11. The CDR3 spans 16 residues. Germline V gene sequence: CDR1 SGHTA, CDR2 FQGTGA. The CDR3 nucleotides are TGTGCCAGCAGCTTAACGCCCGTCCGGGGCGGGGGTACGCAGTATTTT. It translates to CASSLTPVRGGGTQYF.

The chain employs TRBV6-5 and TRBJ2-7; no definite D call. V lost 6 bases and J 2 bases, leaving 14 bases between the germline ends. Germline V gives CDR1 MNHEY, CDR2 SVGAGI. The CDR3 has 14 amino acids. Here the CDR3 reads CASSDTVPPYEQYF. CDR3 sequence (DNA): TGTGCCAGCAGCGATACAGTACCTCCCTACGAGCAGTACTTC.

This chain connects TRBV12-3 or TRBV12-4 to TRBJ1-1; no clear D gene. Trimming removed 3 bases at V and 1 base at J, with 6 bases between. The CDR3 covers 13 residues. The chain's CDR3 is CASSFSGNTEAFF. CDR3 nucleotide sequence: TGTGCCAGCAGTTTTTCCGGGAACACTGAAGCTTTCTTT.

The chain has TRBV6-4 and TRBJ2-1; 11 bases are a match to TRBD2. This CDR3 has 15 residues. Germline-derived CDR1 and CDR2 are MRHNA and SNTAGT. The V gene end was trimmed by 7 bases and the J gene end by 9 bases; junction bases not matched to a gene: 11. The CDR3 here is CASTSDRLAGGEQFF. CDR3 coding DNA: TGTGCCAGCACCTCAGACCGTCTAGCGGGGGGTGAGCAGTTCTTC.

In its sample, this clone was seen a few times. This chain joins TRBV2 and TRBJ1-1; D is unclear. The V end was cut by 7 bases, the J end by 5 bases, with 11 bases between. The V gene's germline CDR1 is SNHLY and CDR2 FYNNEI. This CDR3 contains 12 residues. CDR3 DNA sequence: TGTGCCAGCAAAAAGGGAGGGACTGAAGCTTTCTTT. This gives the protein CASKKGGTEAFF.

The rearrangement uses TRBV24-1 and TRBJ1-1; perhaps TRBD1 as D (6 bases). In germline, CDR1 is KGHDR, CDR2 SFDVKD. V was shortened by 1 base and J by 10 bases, with 12 bases between the two germline ends. The CDR3 contains 13 residues. CDR3 in amino acids: CATSDFVTGRAFF. The CDR3 coding sequence is TGTGCCACCAGTGATTTCGTAACAGGGAGAGCTTTCTTT.

The rearrangement links TRBV2 to TRBJ2-5; tentative D call: TRBD2 (6 bases). Germline CDR1 is SNHLY and CDR2 is FYNNEI. The germline V and J ends were trimmed by 6 bases and 5 bases, with 19 bases remaining between them. The CDR3 contains 15 residues. CDR3: CASRVGRGVGETQYF. The CDR3 coding sequence is TGTGCCAGCAGAGTCGGGCGCGGGGTCGGCGAGACCCAGTACTTC.

This clone was observed once. The chain couples TRBV18 to TRBJ2-2, with 8 bases that match TRBD1. Per the germline V gene, CDR1 is KGHSH and CDR2 is LQKENI. After removal of 1 base from V and 3 bases from J, the junction contained 7 bases not matched to a gene. This CDR3 spans 17 amino acids. The CDR3 DNA sequence: TGTGCCAGCTCACCACGGCAGGGGGCACGGGACACCGGGGAGCTGTTTTTT. Its protein is CASSPRQGARDTGELFF.

The J gene is TRBJ2-1, the V gene TRBV5-1, with D possibly being TRBD1 (5 bases). This CDR3 contains 14 residues. Germline V gene data show CDR1 as SGHRS and CDR2 as YFSETQ. Trimming pared 1 base from V and 4 bases from J, leaving 9 bases between. Here the CDR3 DNA reads TGCGCCAGCAGCTTGCAGACAGTTTACAATGAGCAGTTCTTC. Amino acid sequence: CASSLQTVYNEQFF.

The rearrangement links TRBV4-1 to TRBJ1-1, with D unresolved. V was clipped by 2 bases and J by 1 base, with 11 bases between them. CDR3 length: 15 amino acids. Germline V lookup: CDR1 MGHRA, CDR2 YSYEKL. This chain's CDR3 is CASSQKEHTNTEAFF. CDR3 sequence (DNA): TGCGCCAGCAGCCAAAAGGAACACACGAACACTGAAGCTTTCTTT.

V and J are TRBV28 and TRBJ1-6; no firm D call. The ends were cut back, 7 bases at V and 7 bases at J, with 17 bases in the middle. Per the germline V gene, CDR1 is MDHEN and CDR2 is SYDVKM. The CDR3 contains 15 residues. Written as DNA, the CDR3 is TGTGCCAGCATCGCACCCGGGATGGGAAATTCACCCCTCCACTTT. Translation: CASIAPGMGNSPLHF.

This clone was detected once. This chain joins TRBV4-1 and TRBJ1-4, with D maybe TRBD1 (6 bases). The V gene lost 4 bases and the J gene lost 7 bases, with 13 bases spanning the gap. Germline V lookup: CDR1 MGHRA, CDR2 YSYEKL. The CDR3 has 14 amino acids. This CDR3 is CASSPRTAGEKLFF. The CDR3 nucleotides read TGCGCCAGCAGCCCTAGGACAGCGGGTGAAAAACTGTTTTTT.

The rearrangement links TRBV2 to TRBJ2-3; D is undetermined. This CDR3 comprises 13 residues. Germline CDR1 SNHLY, CDR2 FYNNEI. Trimming cost V 4 bases and J 2 bases, with 7 bases left between them. CDR3 region: CASSGVLTDTQYF. The CDR3 DNA reads TGTGCCAGCAGTGGGGTCCTCACAGATACGCAGTATTTT.

The V call is TRBV7-2, the J call TRBJ1-5; D uncertain. Germline CDR1 SGHTA, CDR2 FQGNSA. There are 15 residues in the CDR3. Trimming cost V 2 bases and J 0 bases, with 8 bases left between them. The CDR3 loop reads CASSLTRDSNQPQHF. As DNA, the CDR3 is TGTGCCAGCAGCTTAACCAGAGATAGCAATCAGCCCCAGCATTTT.

The DNA of the CDR3 is TGCAGCGTCCCACACCGGACCAACTATGGCTACACCTTC. It is translated as CSVPHRTNYGYTF. The chain recombines TRBV29-1 with TRBJ1-2; D is undetermined. Per germline, CDR1 SQVTM and CDR2 ANQGSEA. Deletions cut 6 bases from V and 2 bases from J, with 13 bases between. CDR3 length equals 13 residues.

This chain links TRBV4-1 with TRBJ2-4; the D is unclear. Germline CDR1 MGHRA, CDR2 YSYEKL. Trimming removed 4 bases at V and 0 bases at J, with 13 bases between. The CDR3 spans 16 residues. The CDR3 region is CASSPPTAVAKNIQYF. CDR3 DNA sequence: TGCGCCAGCAGCCCCCCGACGGCCGTAGCCAAAAACATTCAGTACTTC.

This chain joins TRBV30 and TRBJ2-2, with TRBD2 as a possible D gene (5 bases). V was pared by 3 bases and J by 5 bases, with 19 bases between. CDR1 and CDR2 from the germline V gene are GTSNPN and SVGIG (reference sequence). CDR3 length: 16 amino acids. Here the CDR3 reads CAWRAGVRRSTGELFF. The DNA of the CDR3 is TGTGCCTGGAGGGCCGGGGTGAGGCGGTCGACCGGGGAGCTGTTTTTT.

The rearrangement links TRBV24-1 to TRBJ2-7, with 9 bases matching TRBD2. Germline V lookup: CDR1 KGHDR, CDR2 SFDVKD. V dropped 6 bases and J dropped 0; count of bases not matched to a gene: 8. This CDR3 has 16 amino acids. In DNA, the CDR3 is TGTGCCACCAGTTCAGGCGGGGGGGAATACTCCTACGAGCAGTACTTC. This gives the protein CATSSGGGEYSYEQYF.

This clone was seen a single time. This rearrangement joins TRBV28 to TRBJ2-3; TRBD2 agrees at 8 bases. Germline CDR1 MDHEN, CDR2 SYDVKM. The CDR3 spans 15 residues. Germline trimming cut 7 bases from V and 3 bases from J; bases unmatched to any gene: 9. This CDR3 reads CASNIAGRRTDTQYF. The CDR3 DNA follows: TGTGCCAGCAACATAGCGGGGAGAAGGACAGATACGCAGTATTTT. Full variable domain (outside the CDR3, taken from reference TRBV28 and TRBJ2-3): DVKVTQSSRYLVKRTGEKVFLECVQDMDHENMFWYRQDPGLGLRLIYFSYDVKMKEKGDIPEGYSVSREKKERFSLILESASTNQTSMYLCASNIAGRRTDTQYFGPGTRLTVL.

This sequence joins TRBV19 and TRBJ2-3, with D maybe TRBD1 (6 bases). The CDR3 has 15 residues. CDR1 and CDR2 (germline): LNHDA, SQIVND (reference sequence). V lost 3 bases to trimming and J lost 2 bases, with 12 bases between them. For the CDR3, the DNA is TGTGCCAGTAGTATGGGGGCGCCGAACACAGATACGCAGTATTTT. Protein: CASSMGAPNTDTQYF.

A word on this clone: One junction end does not reproduce the germline sequence, and a read error may be involved. The chain has TRBV11-3 and TRBJ2-4; possibly TRBD1 or TRBD2 for D (5 bases each). This CDR3 has 14 residues. From germline, CDR1 is SGHNT and CDR2 YENEEA. The CDR3 DNA sequence: TGTGCCAGCAGCTTAGCCTCAACTCGCTGGGGGAGAGGCTTC. It codes for CASSLASTRWGRGF. The full variable domain, rest sourced from reference TRBV11-3 and TRBJ2-4, is EAGVVQSPRYKIIEKKQPVAFWCNPISGHNTLYWYLQNLGQGPELLIRYENEEAVDDSQLPKDRFSAERLKGVDSTLKIQPAELGDSAVYLCASSLASTRWGRGFGAGTRLSVL.

This chain joins TRBV5-1 and TRBJ2-1, with TRBD1 matching over 8 bases. V was pared by 1 base and J by 6 bases, with 3 bases of the junction left unmatched. The CDR3 has 14 residues. Per germline, CDR1 SGHRS and CDR2 YFSETQ. The CDR3 here is CASSLRDRSNEQFF. CDR3 coding DNA: TGCGCCAGCAGCTTGCGGGACAGGAGCAATGAGCAGTTCTTC.

J is TRBJ1-2 and V is TRBV19; 9 nucleotides match TRBD1. V dropped 4 bases and J dropped 0; count of bases not matched to a gene: 9. CDR3 size: 17 residues. Germline V gene sequence: CDR1 LNHDA, CDR2 SQIVND (reference sequence). In nucleotides, the CDR3 is TGTGCCAGTAGTAACGGACAGGGGCGGTTAACTAACTATGGCTACACCTTC. Translated: CASSNGQGRLTNYGYTF.